The 7 T cell receptor beta chains reported below all come from one sample, sequenced in a study of T cell clonality in common variable immunodeficiency. Study outcomes and limitations: Reportedly, TCR beta sequences from common variable immunodeficiency showed fewer deletions and N-nucleotide insertions.

No cognate antigen is known for these TCRs. The assay was immunoSEQ multiplex PCR, and TCRdb's table has in-frame clones only and misses some. The record shows about 19,000 clones for this sample, with no singletons present. Sequenced: peripheral blood mononuclear cells. Source of these receptors: a human donor with common variable immunodeficiency.

About this clone: The CDR3 end falls 3 residues outside the read, so it is completed with the germline J gene. The rearrangement joins TRBV2 to TRBJ2-1, with TRBD1 identical over 10 bases. This CDR3 is built from 15 residues. Germline-derived CDR1 and CDR2 are SNHLY and FYNNEI. Unmatched junction bases numbered 6, after V lost 6 bases and J lost 4 bases. The CDR3 reads CASRAGTGDYNEQFF. CDR3 DNA (partial): TGTGCCAGCAGGGCCGGGACAGGGGATTACAATGAG.

This clone was recorded a few times. The observed sequence ends 3 residues before the CDR3 terminus, with the missing tail filled in from the germline J gene. The V and J genes are TRBV7-2 and TRBJ2-7, with D unresolved. The CDR3 sequence is 15 residues long. Germline CDR1 and CDR2: SGHTA and FQGNSA. V lost 5 bases and J 2 bases, leaving 16 bases between the germline ends. CDR3 sequence reads: CASSPEVARPYEQYF. The DNA read from the CDR3 is TGTGCCAGCAGCCCAGAGGTAGCCCGACCCTACGAG. The variable domain in full, completed from reference TRBV7-2 and TRBJ2-7, reads GAGVSQSPSNKVTEKGKDVELRCDPISGHTALYWYRQSLGQGLEFLIYFQGNSAPDKSGLPSDRFSAERTGGSVSTLTIQRTQQEDSAVYLCASSPEVARPYEQYFGPGTRLTVT.

This clone was observed at least ten times. The read ends 3 residues before the CDR3 terminus; that terminus is restored from the germline J gene. The rearrangement links TRBV20-1 to TRBJ2-3; TRBD2 matches at 11 bases. Germline CDR1 is DFQATT and CDR2 is SNEGSKA (reference sequence). This CDR3 comprises 16 residues. V shed 0 bases and J 5 bases; nucleotides not matched to a gene: 7. Here the CDR3 reads CSAREDTSGRRDTQYF. Incomplete CDR3 DNA: TGCAGTGCTAGAGAAGACACTAGCGGGAGACGAGATACG.

This clone turned up a few times. Read coverage stops 3 residues before the CDR3 terminus; the germline J gene supplies the remainder. The chain joins TRBV19 to TRBJ2-7, with D tentatively TRBD2 (8 bases). Germline CDR1 LNHDA, CDR2 SQIVND (reference sequence). Trimming removed 6 bases from V and 0 bases from J, with 21 bases in between. This CDR3 is built from 17 residues. The CDR3 bases that were read are TGTGCCAGTAGCCGCGGGGGGACAGCGAGTGCCTCCTACGAG. The encoded protein is CASSRGGTASASYE. The CDR3, in full, reads CASSRGGTASASYEQYF.

For this clone: The read finishes 3 residues shy of the CDR3 end, and the germline J gene is used to complete it. The chain recombines TRBV19 with TRBJ2-2; D not resolved. Germline-derived CDR1 and CDR2 are LNHDA and SQIVND (reference sequence). Trimming took 3 bases from V and 1 from J, leaving 9 bases between them. This CDR3 is 15 amino acids long. The CDR3 loop reads CASSMGRVNTGELFF. The sequenced CDR3 bases are TGTGCCAGTAGTATGGGTCGGGTGAACACCGGGGAG.

A few counts support this clone. The read falls 3 residues short of the CDR3 end, and the missing part is taken from the germline J gene. This chain connects TRBV7-8 to TRBJ1-4; 7 positions match TRBD1. This CDR3 contains 14 residues. Per germline, CDR1 SGHVS and CDR2 FQNEAQ. V shed 4 bases, J shed 8 bases, and the junction held 7 bases outside the gene matches. The part of the CDR3 DNA that was read is TGTGCCAGCAGCTCCGAGGGGGCTTGGGAAAAA. Translating gives CASSSEGAWEK. The CDR3 in full is CASSSEGAWEKLFF.

The CDR3: CASSYDSGGALDEQFF. The covered CDR3 bases are TGTGCCAGCAGTTACGACAGCGGGGGGGCCTTGGATGAG. The V call is TRBV6-2 or TRBV6-3, the J call TRBJ2-1; 10 bases agree with TRBD2. The sequence runs out 3 residues before the end of the CDR3; the remainder is reconstructed from the germline J gene. Germline V gives CDR1 MNHEY, CDR2 SVGEGT. The CDR3 sequence is 16 residues long. The V and J ends lost 2 bases and 8 bases, in that order; junction bases with no gene match: 9.